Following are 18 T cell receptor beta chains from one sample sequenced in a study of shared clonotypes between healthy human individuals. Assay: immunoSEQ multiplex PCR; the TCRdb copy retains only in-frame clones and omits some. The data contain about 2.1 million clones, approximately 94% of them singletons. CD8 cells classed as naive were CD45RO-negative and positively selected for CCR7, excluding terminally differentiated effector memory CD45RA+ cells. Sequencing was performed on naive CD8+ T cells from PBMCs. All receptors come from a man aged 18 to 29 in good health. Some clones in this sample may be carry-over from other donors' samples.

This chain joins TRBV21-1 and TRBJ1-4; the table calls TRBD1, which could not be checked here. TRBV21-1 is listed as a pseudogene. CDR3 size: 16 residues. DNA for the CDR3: TGTGCCAGCAGCAAAGGTAACAGGGCAACTAATGAAAAACTGTTTTTT. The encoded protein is CASSKGNRATNEKLFF.

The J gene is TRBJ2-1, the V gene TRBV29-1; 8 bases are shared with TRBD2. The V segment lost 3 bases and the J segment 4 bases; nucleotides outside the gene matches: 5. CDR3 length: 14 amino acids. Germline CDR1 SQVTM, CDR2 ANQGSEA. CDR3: CSVEPSGPYNEQFF. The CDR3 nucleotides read TGCAGCGTTGAGCCTAGCGGGCCATACAATGAGCAGTTCTTC.

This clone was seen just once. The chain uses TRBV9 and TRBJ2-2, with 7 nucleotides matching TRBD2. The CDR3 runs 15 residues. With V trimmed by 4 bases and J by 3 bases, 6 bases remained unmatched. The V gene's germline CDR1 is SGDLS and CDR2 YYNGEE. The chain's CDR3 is CASSTRDYYTGELFF. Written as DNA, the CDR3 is TGTGCCAGCAGCACCCGGGACTACTACACCGGGGAGCTGTTTTTT.

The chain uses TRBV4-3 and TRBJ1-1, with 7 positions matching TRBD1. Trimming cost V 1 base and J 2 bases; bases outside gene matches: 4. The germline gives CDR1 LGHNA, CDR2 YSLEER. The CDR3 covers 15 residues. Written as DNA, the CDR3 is TGCGCCAGCAGCCAAGTCGGACAGGTTAACACTGAAGCTTTCTTT. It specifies CASSQVGQVNTEAFF.

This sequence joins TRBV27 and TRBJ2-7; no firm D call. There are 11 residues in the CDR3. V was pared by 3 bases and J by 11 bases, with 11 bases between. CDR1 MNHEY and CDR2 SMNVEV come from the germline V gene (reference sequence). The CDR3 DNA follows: TGTGCCAGCAGTTTGGGGATAGTAGAGTACTTC. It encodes CASSLGIVEYF.

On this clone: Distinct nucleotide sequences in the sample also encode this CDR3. DNA for the CDR3: TGTGCCAGTAGTACCCGGACTAGCGGGAACTACGAGCAGTACTTC. It codes for CASSTRTSGNYEQYF. This sequence joins TRBV19 and TRBJ2-7, with 12 bases aligning to TRBD2. Trimming took 4 bases from V and 3 from J; bases not matched to a gene: 4. The CDR3 is 15 amino acids. The germline gives CDR1 LNHDA, CDR2 SQIVND (reference sequence).

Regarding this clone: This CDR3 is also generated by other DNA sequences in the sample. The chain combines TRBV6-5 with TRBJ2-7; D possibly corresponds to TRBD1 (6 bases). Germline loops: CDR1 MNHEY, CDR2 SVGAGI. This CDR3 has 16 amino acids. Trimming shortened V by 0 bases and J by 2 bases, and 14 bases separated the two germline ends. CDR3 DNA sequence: TGTGCCAGCAGTTACTCGACAGGCGGGCGGACCTACGAGCAGTACTTC. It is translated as CASSYSTGGRTYEQYF.

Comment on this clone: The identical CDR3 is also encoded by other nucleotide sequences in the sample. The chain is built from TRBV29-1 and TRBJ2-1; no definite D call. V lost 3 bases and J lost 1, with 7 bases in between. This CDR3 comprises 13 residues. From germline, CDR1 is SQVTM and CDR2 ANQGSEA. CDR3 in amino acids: CSVEGPSYNEQFF. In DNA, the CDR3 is TGCAGCGTTGAGGGTCCGTCCTACAATGAGCAGTTCTTC.

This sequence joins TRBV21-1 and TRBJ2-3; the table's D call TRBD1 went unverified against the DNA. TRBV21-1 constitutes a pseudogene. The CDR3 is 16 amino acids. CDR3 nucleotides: TGTGCCAGCAGCAATCCGCCGACCAGGGGCCCAGATACGCAGTATTTT. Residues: CASSNPPTRGPDTQYF.

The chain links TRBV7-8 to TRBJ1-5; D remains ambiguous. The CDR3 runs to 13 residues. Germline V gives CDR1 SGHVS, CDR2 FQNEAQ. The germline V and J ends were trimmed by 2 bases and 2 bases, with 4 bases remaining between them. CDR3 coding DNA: TGTGCCAGCAGCTTATTACGCAATCAGCCCCAGCATTTT. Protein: CASSLLRNQPQHF.

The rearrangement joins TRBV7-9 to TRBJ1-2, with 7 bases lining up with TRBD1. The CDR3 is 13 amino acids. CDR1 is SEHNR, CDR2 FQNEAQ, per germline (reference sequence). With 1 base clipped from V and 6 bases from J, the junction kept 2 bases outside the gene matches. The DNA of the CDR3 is TGTGCCAGCAGCTTAGGGGGGACAGATGGCTACACCTTC. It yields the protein CASSLGGTDGYTF.

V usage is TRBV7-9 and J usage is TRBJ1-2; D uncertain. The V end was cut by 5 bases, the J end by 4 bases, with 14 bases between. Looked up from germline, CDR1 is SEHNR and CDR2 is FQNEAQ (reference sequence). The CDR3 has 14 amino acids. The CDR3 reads CASSVDPVGYGYTF. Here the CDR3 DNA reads TGTGCCAGCAGCGTCGATCCAGTGGGCTATGGCTACACCTTC.

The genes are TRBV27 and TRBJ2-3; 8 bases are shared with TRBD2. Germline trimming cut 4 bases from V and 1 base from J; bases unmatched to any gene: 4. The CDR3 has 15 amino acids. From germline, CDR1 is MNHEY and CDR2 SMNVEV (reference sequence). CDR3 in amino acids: CASSSRREGTDTQYF. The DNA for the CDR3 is TGTGCCAGCAGTTCGAGGCGGGAGGGCACAGATACGCAGTATTTT.

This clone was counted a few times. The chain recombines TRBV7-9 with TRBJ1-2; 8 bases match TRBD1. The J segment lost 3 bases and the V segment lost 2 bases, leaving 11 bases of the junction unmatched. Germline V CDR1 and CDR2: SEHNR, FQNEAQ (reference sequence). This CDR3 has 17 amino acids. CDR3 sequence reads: CASSLIGQGSFHYGYTF. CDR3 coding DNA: TGTGCCAGCAGCTTAATCGGACAGGGAAGTTTCCACTATGGCTACACCTTC.

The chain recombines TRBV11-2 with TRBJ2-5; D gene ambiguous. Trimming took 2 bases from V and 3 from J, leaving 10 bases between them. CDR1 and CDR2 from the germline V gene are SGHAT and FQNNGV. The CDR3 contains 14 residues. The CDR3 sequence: CASSLYGKEETQYF. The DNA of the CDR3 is TGTGCCAGCAGCTTATACGGAAAAGAAGAGACCCAGTACTTC. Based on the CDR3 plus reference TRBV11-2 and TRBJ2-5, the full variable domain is EAGVAQSPRYKIIEKRQSVAFWCNPISGHATLYWYQQILGQGPKLLIQFQNNGVVDDSQLPKDRFSAERLKGVDSTLKIQPAKLEDSAVYLCASSLYGKEETQYFGPGTRLLVL.

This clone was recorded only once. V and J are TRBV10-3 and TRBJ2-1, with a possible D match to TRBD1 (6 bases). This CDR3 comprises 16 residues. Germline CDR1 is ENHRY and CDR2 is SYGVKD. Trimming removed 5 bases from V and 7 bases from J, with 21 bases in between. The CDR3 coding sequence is TGTGCCATCAGTCATACAGGGCCGGCGGGCACAAATGAGCAGTTCTTC. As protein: CAISHTGPAGTNEQFF.

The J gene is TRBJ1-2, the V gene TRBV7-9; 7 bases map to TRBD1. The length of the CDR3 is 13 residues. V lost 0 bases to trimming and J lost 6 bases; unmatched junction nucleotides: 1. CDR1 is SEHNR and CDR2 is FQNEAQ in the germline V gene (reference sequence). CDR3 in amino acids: CASSLADRDGYTF. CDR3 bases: TGTGCCAGCAGCTTAGCCGACAGGGATGGCTACACCTTC.

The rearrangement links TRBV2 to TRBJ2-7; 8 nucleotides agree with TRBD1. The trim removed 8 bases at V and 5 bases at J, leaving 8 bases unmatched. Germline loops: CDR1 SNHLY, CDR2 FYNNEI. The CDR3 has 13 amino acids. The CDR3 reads CASDRGLGDEQYF. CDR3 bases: TGTGCCAGCGACAGGGGCCTGGGCGACGAGCAGTACTTC.